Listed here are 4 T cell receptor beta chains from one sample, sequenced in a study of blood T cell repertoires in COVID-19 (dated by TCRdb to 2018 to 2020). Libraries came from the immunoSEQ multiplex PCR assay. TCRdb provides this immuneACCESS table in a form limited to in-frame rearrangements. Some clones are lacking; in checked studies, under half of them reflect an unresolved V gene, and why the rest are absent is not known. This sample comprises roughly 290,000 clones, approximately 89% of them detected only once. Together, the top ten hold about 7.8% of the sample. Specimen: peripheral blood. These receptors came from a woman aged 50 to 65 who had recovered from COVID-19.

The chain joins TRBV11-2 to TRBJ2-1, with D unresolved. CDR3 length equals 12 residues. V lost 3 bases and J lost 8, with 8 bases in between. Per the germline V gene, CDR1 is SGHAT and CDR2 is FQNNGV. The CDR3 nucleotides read TGTGCCAGCAGCTTTGAAACTCATGAGCAGTTCTTC. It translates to CASSFETHEQFF.

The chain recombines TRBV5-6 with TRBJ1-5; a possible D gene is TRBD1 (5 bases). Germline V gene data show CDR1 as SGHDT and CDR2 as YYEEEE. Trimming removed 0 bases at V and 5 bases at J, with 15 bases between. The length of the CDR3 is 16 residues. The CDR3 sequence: CASSLARNSGYQPQHF. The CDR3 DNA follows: TGTGCCAGCAGCTTGGCCAGAAACTCAGGGTATCAGCCCCAGCATTTT.

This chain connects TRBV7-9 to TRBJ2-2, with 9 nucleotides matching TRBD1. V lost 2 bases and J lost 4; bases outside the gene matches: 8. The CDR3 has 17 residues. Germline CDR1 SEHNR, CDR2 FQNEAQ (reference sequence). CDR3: CASSLNPVGQGTGELFF. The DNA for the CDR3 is TGTGCCAGCAGCTTAAACCCCGTGGGACAGGGCACCGGGGAGCTGTTTTTT.

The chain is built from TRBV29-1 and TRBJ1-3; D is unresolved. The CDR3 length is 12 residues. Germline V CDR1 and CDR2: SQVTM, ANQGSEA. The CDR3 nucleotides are TGCAGTGCCAGGTCAGGAGGGAACACCATATATTTT. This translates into CSARSGGNTIYF.